A selection of T cell receptor beta chains follows, all from one sample in a study of blood T cell repertoires in COVID-19. The table came from immunoSEQ multiplex PCR; TCRdb's copy has only in-frame clones and leaves some out. Here the sample spans approximately 300,000 clones, 75% to 95% being singletons. Input material: peripheral blood. Receptors were obtained from a woman under 40 with COVID-19, enrolled during active disease. CDR3s include the opening cysteine and the closing phenylalanine or tryptophan. A D gene is named only where the DNA matches it firmly. Size tells how often a clone was seen (once, few, many) or the class of an expanded clone, and some rows leave it out.

clone_size,j_call,d_call,v_call,cdr3_nt,cdr3_aa
-,TRBJ2-7,-,TRBV6-5,TGTGCCATTCGCCGGGGGTTTAACGAGCAGTACTTC,CAIRRGFNEQYF
-,TRBJ1-4,TRBD1,TRBV28,TGTGCCAGCAGTCCAGCGACAGGGGGCGTGAGGAAACTGTTTTTT,CASSPATGGVRKLFF
-,TRBJ2-2,-,TRBV11-3,TGTGCCAGCAGCCAAGCAGGGGCTCAGAGCGGGGAGCTGTTTTTT,CASSQAGAQSGELFF
-,TRBJ2-1,TRBD2,TRBV3-1/TRBV3-2,TGTGCCAGCAGCCATTCGACTAGCGGGAGGCCCGGGGAGCAGTTCTTC,CASSHSTSGRPGEQFF
-,TRBJ1-6,-,TRBV6-6,TGTGCCAGCAGACGTGACTTCTCCTATAATTCACCCCTCCACTTT,CASRRDFSYNSPLHF
-,TRBJ2-3,-,TRBV11-3,TGTGCCAGCAGCTCGGGGGGCAGCACAGATACGCAGTATTTT,CASSSGGSTDTQYF
-,TRBJ2-3,-,TRBV6-6,TGTGCCTGCCAGGCTGGCCCGAATACGCAGTATTTT,CACQAGPNTQYF
-,TRBJ2-3,TRBD1,TRBV19,TGTGCCAGTAGTACGTACAGGGGGCGGGCAGATACGCAGTATTTT,CASSTYRGRADTQYF
-,TRBJ1-5,TRBD1,TRBV18,TGTGCCAGCTCACCGACAGGGGAGGATCAGCCCCAGCATTTT,CASSPTGEDQPQHF
-,TRBJ1-1,-,TRBV4-1,TGCGCCAGCAGCCAAGAAGCGGGCAAGATTGCTTTCTTT,CASSQEAGKIAFF
once,TRBJ2-5,-,TRBV4-1,TGCGCCAGCAGCCAATGGCTCCAAGAGACCCAGTACTTC,CASSQWLQETQYF
-,TRBJ1-2,-,TRBV5-5,TGTGCCAGCAGCCTATTGCTGACTCAAGGCTACACCTTC,CASSLLLTQGYTF
-,TRBJ1-1,-,TRBV29-1,TGCAGCGTTGTCCCCAGGGATACTGAAGCTTTCTTT,CSVVPRDTEAFF
-,TRBJ2-1,-,TRBV11-2,TGTGCCAGCAGCTTATACGGGGAGCAGTTCTTC,CASSLYGEQFF
-,TRBJ2-1,TRBD2,TRBV5-4,TGTGCCAGCAGCTCGGGACTAGCGGGAGCGGGCTACAATGAGCAGTTCTTC,CASSSGLAGAGYNEQFF
-,TRBJ1-5,TRBD1,TRBV28,TGTGCCAGCAGTTTACAGGGGGCGAGCAATCAGCCCCAGCATTTT,CASSLQGASNQPQHF
-,TRBJ2-5,-,TRBV7-2,TGTGCCAGCAGCTTGAGGTGGTGGCGGGGAAGTTCAGAGACCCAGTACTTC,CASSLRWWRGSSETQYF
-,TRBJ1-5,-,TRBV6-1,TGTGCCAGCAGTGATTCACAGAGCAATCAGCCCCAGCATTTT,CASSDSQSNQPQHF
-,TRBJ2-7,-,TRBV7-2,TGTGCCAGCAGATCCGGACAGCCCTACGAGCAGTACTTC,CASRSGQPYEQYF
-,TRBJ2-1,-,TRBV19,TGTGCCACAGTTCCTAGCCCCGATGAGCAGTTCTTC,CATVPSPDEQFF
-,TRBJ2-3,-,TRBV5-1,TGCGCCAGCAGCTTGGGCCGGAGTATAATCACGCAGTATTTT,CASSLGRSIITQYF
-,TRBJ2-5,-,TRBV7-9,TGTGCCAGCAGCTTTGTAGGAGGCCAAGAGACCCAGTACTTC,CASSFVGGQETQYF
-,TRBJ2-1,-,TRBV7-6,TGTGCCAGCAGCTTAGAGAGACTCATGGCCTACAATGAGCAGTTCTTC,CASSLERLMAYNEQFF
-,TRBJ2-7,-,TRBV3-1/TRBV3-2,TGTGCCAGCAGCCAAGTAGGAATCCCGACAGAGAACTACGAGCAGTACTTC,CASSQVGIPTENYEQYF
-,TRBJ1-2,-,TRBV5-4,TGTGCCAGCAGCTTGGGTGGCGACAGCCTTAACTATGGCTACACCTTC,CASSLGGDSLNYGYTF